The clone carrying this T cell receptor beta chain has just a few counts. Its matching antigen is unknown. Sample treatment: approximately 10-day PBMC culture with coronavirus spike peptide pools or control peptides (ViraFEST assay). Germline trimming cut 2 bases from V and 3 bases from J; bases unmatched to any gene: 0. Germline V CDR1 and CDR2: ENHRY, SYGVKD. The CDR3 covers 15 residues. This entry belongs to a study of vaccination and CD4 T cells after COVID-19. Sequencing of cultured CD4+ T cell DNA used the Oncomine TCR Beta short-read assay. Each CDR3 protein gets one entry after TCRdb re-called the PCR reads with MiXCR. The data contain 15,000 to 20,000 distinct CDR3 sequences, around 45% of them singletons.

The genes are TRBV10-3 and TRBJ2-2, with 10 bases fitting TRBD2. The specimen was CD4+ T cells from blood, cultured in vitro, collected after SARS-CoV-2 vaccination. The TCR was taken from a human donor who had recovered from COVID-19. This CDR3 is CAISESGRDTGELFF. CDR3 in DNA: TGTGCCATCAGTGAGAGCGGGAGGGACACCGGGGAGCTGTTTTTT.